This TCR beta chain was identified in a study of blood T cells in healthy people across ages. Every sample had a minimum of 7 million PBMCs isolated. Notes on the study in general: Per-million-T-cell TCR beta diversity fell roughly linearly with age. Aged donors had fewer naive CD4+ cells and lower diversity than long-lived donors.

There are a few counts of this clonotype. Antigen: not known. Through a sample-barcoded 5' primer and a J-beta primer mix, a second PCR was run for roughly 6 to 11 cycles. TCRdb re-analysed the 5' RACE reads in MiXCR, keeping a single row per CDR3 protein. This table holds over 1,500,000 distinct CDR3 sequences, about 39% found once. The TCR was taken from a human donor in good health. The sequencing input was blood.

The CDR3 nucleotides read TGCAGCGCCTTTCGAGCCCGACGTTCAGATACGCAGTATTTT. Translation: CSAFRARRSDTQYF. This chain connects TRBV29-1 to TRBJ2-3; D not resolved. V lost 7 bases and J 4 bases, leaving 18 bases between the germline ends. This CDR3 spans 14 amino acids. Germline V gives CDR1 SQVTM, CDR2 ANQGSEA.